One sample yielded the 25 T cell receptor beta chains listed below, sequenced in a study of T cell clonality in common variable immunodeficiency. Using immunoSEQ multiplex PCR, the repertoire was profiled, and TCRdb retains in-frame clones only, with some absent. The sample shows 35,000 to 50,000 clones, none of them appearing just once. Sequencing input: peripheral blood mononuclear cells. Receptors originate from a person aged 18 to 75 in good health.

This clone was counted many times. With the read ending 3 residues before the CDR3 end, the germline J gene is used to fill in that end. The gene calls are TRBV5-1 and TRBJ2-7; a weak D match, TRBD2 (6 bases). Trimming took 2 bases from V and 6 from J, leaving 12 bases between them. This CDR3 has 13 residues. CDR1 and CDR2 (germline): SGHRS, YFSETQ. The CDR3 region is CASSFAEGREQYF. The DNA read from the CDR3 is TGCGCCAGCAGCTTTGCGGAGGGGCGCGAG.

This clone occurred many times. The CDR3 goes on 3 residues after the read ends, and that part is filled in from the germline J gene. This sequence joins TRBV5-1 and TRBJ2-2; D possibly corresponds to TRBD1 (6 bases). The CDR3 spans 16 residues. The germline V gene has CDR1 SGHRS and CDR2 YFSETQ. V lost 0 bases, J lost 2 bases, and 11 bases lay in between. CDR3 DNA (partial): TGCGCCAGCAGCTTGGTGCGGACAGCCAACACCGGGGAG. Translated, it gives CASSLVRTANTGE. The whole CDR3 protein is CASSLVRTANTGELFF.

This clone was recorded many times. The read falls 3 residues short of the CDR3 end, and the missing part is taken from the germline J gene. The chain has TRBV7-6 and TRBJ1-1; D possibly corresponds to TRBD1 (6 bases). This CDR3 has 15 amino acids. V dropped 2 bases and J dropped 1 base, with 11 bases sitting between them. The germline V gene has CDR1 SGHVS and CDR2 FNYEAQ. The CDR3 is CASSLSQGRNTEAFF. Incomplete CDR3 DNA: TGTGCCAGCAGCTTATCCCAGGGGAGGAACACTGAA.

A few counts support this clone. The read terminates 3 residues ahead of where the CDR3 ends, so the germline J gene completes it. The gene calls are TRBV19 and TRBJ1-6; no clear D gene. V was pared by 3 bases and J by 5 bases, with 11 bases between. The CDR3 consists of 15 residues. Germline V lookup: CDR1 LNHDA, CDR2 SQIVND (reference sequence). Incomplete CDR3 DNA: TGTGCCAGTAGTATGAGGCAGGCCAATAATTCACCC. It translates to CASSMRQANNSP. In full, the CDR3 is CASSMRQANNSPLHF. The complete variable domain, with remaining parts taken from reference TRBV19 and TRBJ1-6, reads DGGITQSPKYLFRKEGQNVTLSCEQNLNHDAMYWYRQDPGQGLRLIYYSQIVNDFQKGDIAEGYSVSREKKESFPLTVTSAQKNPTAFYLCASSMRQANNSPLHFGNGTRLTVT.

This clone has ten or more counts. The CDR3 extends 3 residues past the end of the read, so its final part is completed from the germline J gene. The chain recombines TRBV29-1 with TRBJ2-4; 9 nucleotides match TRBD2. The germline CDR1 and CDR2 sequences are SQVTM and ANQGSEA. There are 15 residues in the CDR3. V trimming: 3 bases; J trimming: 2 bases; junction bases outside the gene matches: 5. CDR3 in amino acids: CSVEIAGASKNIQYF. The CDR3 DNA, read in part, is TGCAGCGTTGAGATAGCGGGGGCGTCCAAAAACATT.

There are many counts of this clone. Read data end 3 residues before the CDR3 end; the end is taken from the germline J gene. The J gene is TRBJ2-7, the V gene TRBV30; no reliable D call. CDR1 and CDR2 from the germline V gene are GTSNPN and SVGIG (reference sequence). V was clipped by 3 bases and J by 5 bases, with 8 bases between them. CDR3 length: 11 residues. CDR3 DNA (partial): TGTGCCTGGAGCCTAATGGACGAG. Its protein product is CAWSLMDE. In full, the CDR3 reads CAWSLMDEQYF.

This clone was counted at least ten times. The read finishes 3 residues shy of the CDR3 end, and the germline J gene is used to complete it. The V and J genes are TRBV6-2 or TRBV6-3 and TRBJ1-1; 7 positions match TRBD1. The length of the CDR3 is 16 residues. CDR1 MNHEY and CDR2 SVGEGT come from the germline V gene. With V trimmed by 2 bases and J by 2 bases, 8 bases remained unmatched. Here the CDR3 reads CASSYRDSGPNTEAFF. The part of the CDR3 DNA that was read is TGTGCCAGCAGTTACCGGGACAGTGGCCCCAACACTGAA.

This clone was counted many times. The CDR3 DNA, read in part, is TGTGCCAGCAGCCAGCGGGGAGACGTAAGCTCCTACGAG. Translated, it gives CASSQRGDVSSYE. The full CDR3 protein is CASSQRGDVSSYEQYF. This chain uses TRBV4-2 with TRBJ2-7; D might be TRBD2 (6 bases). The observed sequence ends 3 residues before the CDR3 terminus, with the missing tail filled in from the germline J gene. With 3 bases removed from V and 0 bases from J, the gap between germline ends came to 15 bases. The germline V gene has CDR1 LGHNA and CDR2 YNFKEQ. There are 16 residues in the CDR3.

About this clone itself: Read coverage stops 3 residues before the CDR3 terminus; the germline J gene supplies the remainder. V usage is TRBV10-2 and J usage is TRBJ1-4; D ambiguous. This CDR3 spans 14 amino acids. CDR1 is WSHSY and CDR2 is SAAADI in the germline V gene. The germline V and J ends were trimmed by 6 bases and 0 bases, with 8 bases remaining between them. CDR3 protein: CASREEATNEKLFF. The CDR3 DNA, read in part, is TGCGCCAGCAGGGAGGAGGCAACTAATGAAAAA.

This clone was seen repeatedly, ten times or more. The read ends 3 residues before the CDR3 terminus; that terminus is restored from the germline J gene. J is TRBJ2-3 and V is TRBV28; weak D call: TRBD2 (6 bases). This CDR3 is built from 14 residues. The germline V gene encodes CDR1 MDHEN and CDR2 SYDVKM. Trimming removed 4 bases from V and 0 bases from J, with 8 bases in between. The CDR3 is CASSSAGSTDTQYF. The part of the CDR3 DNA that was read is TGTGCCAGCAGTTCAGCGGGTAGCACAGATACG.

Many counts were recorded for this clone. The DNA ends 3 residues before the CDR3 does, and the rest of the CDR3 is filled in from the germline J gene. The V and J genes are TRBV30 and TRBJ2-1; the D gene is possibly TRBD2 (5 bases). V lost 3 bases to trimming and J lost 4 bases, with 13 bases between them. Germline CDR1 is GTSNPN and CDR2 is SVGIG (reference sequence). The CDR3 loop spans 14 amino acids. The CDR3 protein is CAWRDWTGYNEQFF. The DNA read from the CDR3 is TGTGCCTGGAGGGACTGGACTGGTTACAATGAG.

The table lists this clone with many counts. The DNA ends 3 residues before the CDR3 does, and the rest of the CDR3 is filled in from the germline J gene. The V gene is TRBV10-2, the J gene TRBJ1-3; a weak D match, TRBD1 (6 bases). CDR3 size: 13 residues. V was shortened by 6 bases and J by 4 bases, with 10 bases between the two germline ends. CDR1 and CDR2 (germline): WSHSY, SAAADI. The sequenced part of the CDR3 DNA is TGCGCCAGCAGCCCCGGACAGGGAAACACC. Residues: CASSPGQGNT. The full CDR3 protein is CASSPGQGNTIYF.

There are many counts of this clone. Read sequence stops 3 residues before the CDR3 end, and the germline J gene provides the missing end. The J gene is TRBJ2-7, the V gene TRBV19, with a tentative D call TRBD2 (7 bases). This CDR3 has 17 amino acids. Trimming removed 5 bases from V and 1 base from J, with 21 bases in between. CDR1 is LNHDA and CDR2 is SQIVND in the germline V gene (reference sequence). The DNA read from the CDR3 is TGTGCCAGTAGTCCCACGGGCCGGGGGGCGAGGTCCTACGAG. Its translation is CASSPTGRGARSYE. The full-length CDR3 reads as CASSPTGRGARSYEQYF.

This clone was counted ten times or more. Coverage ceases 3 residues before the CDR3 finishes, and the germline J gene fills in the end. The chain couples TRBV9 to TRBJ1-2; TRBD1 might be the D (6 bases). Between the trimmed V and J ends, which lost 0 bases and 4 bases, there was a span of 19 bases. Germline-derived CDR1 and CDR2 are SGDLS and YYNGEE. CDR3 length: 17 amino acids. The CDR3 is CASSVAPSGHDVYGYTF. The part of the CDR3 DNA that was read is TGTGCCAGCAGCGTAGCGCCCTCGGGACACGACGTCTATGGC.

This clone was picked up many times. Read coverage stops 3 residues before the CDR3 terminus; the germline J gene supplies the remainder. The chain combines TRBV28 with TRBJ1-1; no definite D call. The V gene's germline CDR1 is MDHEN and CDR2 SYDVKM. The V gene lost 6 bases and the J gene lost 5 bases, with 16 bases spanning the gap. CDR3 length equals 14 residues. The covered CDR3 bases are TGTGCCAGCAGCCTCGGGGTCAGGAGTACTGAA. Residues: CASSLGVRSTE. The whole CDR3 protein is CASSLGVRSTEAFF.

This clone appeared many times. From the germline J gene comes the end of the CDR3, since the read stops 3 residues before it. The chain combines TRBV20-1 with TRBJ2-2; TRBD1 agrees at 9 bases. CDR1 is DFQATT and CDR2 is SNEGSKA in the germline V gene (reference sequence). CDR3 length: 18 amino acids. J lost 8 bases, V lost 4 bases, and 20 bases had no gene match. CDR3 sequence reads: CSATDRGSPRGSAGELFF. CDR3 DNA, as far as it was read: TGCAGTGCTACAGACAGGGGGTCACCCCGGGGCTCCGCAGGGGAG.

This clone was detected many times. The read falls 3 residues short of the CDR3 end, and the missing part is taken from the germline J gene. The chain uses TRBV6-2 or TRBV6-3 and TRBJ2-3; D is possibly TRBD1 (5 bases). Germline V gene data show CDR1 as MNHEY and CDR2 as SVGEGT. The length of the CDR3 is 15 residues. V was shortened by 5 bases and J by 5 bases, with 17 bases between the two germline ends. The CDR3 bases that were read are TGTGCCAGCAGTCATATAACAGGCTCCCAAGATACG. It is translated as CASSHITGSQDT. The full CDR3 sequence reads CASSHITGSQDTQYF.

Worth noting for this clone: The sequence runs out 3 residues before the end of the CDR3; the remainder is reconstructed from the germline J gene. This chain connects TRBV25-1 to TRBJ2-5; the D gene is possibly TRBD2 (6 bases). Germline V gives CDR1 MGHDK, CDR2 SYGVNS. Trimming removed 8 bases at V and 6 bases at J, with 13 bases between. The CDR3 contains 12 residues. Incomplete CDR3 DNA: TGTGCCAGCCGGGGACTTATCCAGACC. It yields the protein CASRGLIQT. The entire CDR3 protein is CASRGLIQTQYF.

This clone was seen many times. The read gets to within 3 residues of the CDR3 end, and the germline J gene fills in the rest. The V call is TRBV5-1, the J call TRBJ1-2, with TRBD1 as a possible D gene (6 bases). This CDR3 contains 13 residues. The germline V gene encodes CDR1 SGHRS and CDR2 YFSETQ. V was trimmed by 4 bases and J by 2 bases, leaving 9 bases between them. CDR3 DNA (partial): TGCGCCAGCAGCGCTGACAGGAACTATGGC. Amino acids: CASSADRNYG. The full CDR3 protein is CASSADRNYGYTF.

This clone has ten or more counts. The read is 3 residues too short to cover the CDR3 end, so that end is filled in from the germline J gene. The V call is TRBV20-1, the J call TRBJ2-5; possible D gene TRBD1, 5 bases. The CDR3 totals 15 residues. Trimming shortened V by 2 bases and J by 5 bases, and 18 bases separated the two germline ends. The germline gives CDR1 DFQATT, CDR2 SNEGSKA (reference sequence). The CDR3 spells CSARMAGRVEETQYF. CDR3 bases read: TGCAGTGCTAGAATGGCAGGGCGAGTAGAGGAGACC.

This clone was seen at least ten times. Read data end 3 residues before the CDR3 end; the end is taken from the germline J gene. V gene TRBV11-2 combines with J gene TRBJ1-3, with a tentative D call TRBD1 (5 bases). This CDR3 spans 14 amino acids. Deletions cut 7 bases from V and 0 bases from J, with 10 bases between. Germline CDR1 SGHAT, CDR2 FQNNGV. CDR3 residues: CASKQDPSGNTIYF. Partial CDR3 DNA: TGTGCCAGCAAACAGGATCCCTCTGGAAACACC.

In this sample, this clone turned up many times. The read gets to within 3 residues of the CDR3 end, and the germline J gene fills in the rest. The chain uses TRBV7-2 and TRBJ2-3; maybe TRBD2 (6 bases). V lost 3 bases, J lost 2 bases, and 9 bases lay in between. This CDR3 region has 14 residues. Germline CDR1 SGHTA, CDR2 FQGNSA. The CDR3 loop is CASSFRLVTDTQYF. The part of the CDR3 DNA that was read is TGTGCCAGCAGCTTTCGACTAGTCACAGATACG.

This clone came up many times. Coverage ceases 3 residues before the CDR3 finishes, and the germline J gene fills in the end. The chain is built from TRBV11-2 and TRBJ2-5; perhaps D is TRBD1 or TRBD2 (5 bases each). The V end lost 4 bases, the J end lost 5 bases, and 17 bases lay between the germline ends. Germline lookup yields CDR1 SGHAT and CDR2 FQNNGV. This CDR3 comprises 15 residues. The part of the CDR3 DNA that was read is TGTGCCAGCAGCTCTCAGGGTGGGAGTAGGGAGACC. It encodes CASSSQGGSRET. The CDR3 as a whole reads CASSSQGGSRETQYF.

There are many counts of this clone. The read terminates 3 residues ahead of where the CDR3 ends, so the germline J gene completes it. The V gene is TRBV4-1, the J gene TRBJ2-3, with D possibly being TRBD2 (6 bases). V was pared by 1 base and J by 4 bases, with 15 bases between. Per the germline V gene, CDR1 is MGHRA and CDR2 is YSYEKL. CDR3 size: 16 residues. The part of the CDR3 DNA that was read is TGCGCCAGCAGCCAAGTGTTTGCGGGAAGATCAGATACG. Translating gives CASSQVFAGRSDT. The CDR3 in full is CASSQVFAGRSDTQYF.

In its sample, this clone was seen many times. The read ends 3 residues shy of where the CDR3 ends; the end is completed using the germline J gene. This chain joins TRBV30 and TRBJ2-3; TRBD1 aligns across 10 bases. From germline, CDR1 is GTSNPN and CDR2 SVGIG (reference sequence). The CDR3 contains 13 residues. The sequenced CDR3 bases are TGTGCACGGACAGGGGGAGCGACAGATACG. It is translated as CARTGGATDT. The entire CDR3 is CARTGGATDTQYF. The full variable domain, with the rest looked up from reference TRBV30 and TRBJ2-3, is SQTIHQWPATLVQPVGSPLSLECTVEGTSNPNLYWYRQAAGRGLQLLFYSVGIGQISSEVPQNLSASRPQDRQFILSSKKLLLSDSGFYLCARTGGATDTQYFGPGTRLTVL.